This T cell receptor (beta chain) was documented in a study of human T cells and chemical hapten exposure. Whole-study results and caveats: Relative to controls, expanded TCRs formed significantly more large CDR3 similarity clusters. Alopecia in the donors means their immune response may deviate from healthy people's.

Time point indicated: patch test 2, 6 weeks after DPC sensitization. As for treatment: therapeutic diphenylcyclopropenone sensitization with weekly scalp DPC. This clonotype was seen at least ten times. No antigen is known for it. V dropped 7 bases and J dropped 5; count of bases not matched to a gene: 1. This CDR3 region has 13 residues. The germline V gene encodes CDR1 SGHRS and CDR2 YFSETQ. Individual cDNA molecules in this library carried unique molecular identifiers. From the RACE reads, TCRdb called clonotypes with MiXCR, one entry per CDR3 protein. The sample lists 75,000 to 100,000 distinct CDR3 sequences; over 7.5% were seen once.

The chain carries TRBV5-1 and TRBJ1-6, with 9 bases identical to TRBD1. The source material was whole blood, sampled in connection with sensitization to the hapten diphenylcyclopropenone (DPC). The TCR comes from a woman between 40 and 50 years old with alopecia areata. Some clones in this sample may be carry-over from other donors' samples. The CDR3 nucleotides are TGCGCCAGCCGGGACAGGGATAATTCACCCCTCCACTTT. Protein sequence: CASRDRDNSPLHF. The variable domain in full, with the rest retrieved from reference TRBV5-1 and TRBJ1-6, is KAGVTQTPRYLIKTRGQQVTLSCSPISGHRSVSWYQQTPGQGLQFLFEYFSETQRNKGNFPGRFSGRQFSNSRSEMNVSTLELGDSALYLCASRDRDNSPLHFGNGTRLTVT.